This T cell receptor beta chain is from a study of blood T cell repertoires in COVID-19. Study-wide background: COVID-19 samples, acute and convalescent, were from the United States, Italy and Spain.

Per the original methods: Nucleated cell counts were estimated from reference gene primer amplification. Measured with immunoSEQ multiplex PCR; TCRdb has only the in-frame clones, and not every one. Clone size and the V and J calls come from that table; the DNA yielded D and trimming. The sample shows approximately 91,000 clones, approximately 90% of them seen only once. This CDR3 has 13 amino acids. CDR1 and CDR2 from the germline V gene are MNHEY and SVGAGI. The V gene end was trimmed by 9 bases and the J gene end by 1 base; junction bases not matched to a gene: 4. The source of this sequence is a man in his 70s with acute or convalescent COVID-19. This rearrangement joins TRBV6-5 to TRBJ2-3, with 7 bases aligning to TRBD2. Sequencing used peripheral blood. Written as DNA, the CDR3 is TGTGCCAGTCGGACTAGTGGCACAGATACGCAGTATTTT. It is translated as CASRTSGTDTQYF.